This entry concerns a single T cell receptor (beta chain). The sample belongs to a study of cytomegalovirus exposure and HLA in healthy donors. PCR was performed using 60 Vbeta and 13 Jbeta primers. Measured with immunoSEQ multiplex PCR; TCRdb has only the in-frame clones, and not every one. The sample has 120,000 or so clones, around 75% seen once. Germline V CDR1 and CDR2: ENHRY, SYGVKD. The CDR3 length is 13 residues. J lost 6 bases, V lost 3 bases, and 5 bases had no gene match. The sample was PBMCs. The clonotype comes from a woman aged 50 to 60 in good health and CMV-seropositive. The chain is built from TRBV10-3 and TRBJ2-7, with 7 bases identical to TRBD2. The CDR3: CAISEGTNFEQYF. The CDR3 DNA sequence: TGTGCCATCAGTGAAGGGACTAACTTCGAGCAGTACTTC.